This TCR beta chain is from a study of cytotoxic CD8 clonotypes in ibrutinib-treated CLL. Target depth was 1 in 200,000 to 1 in 1 million T cells, about 10x per clonotype. Repertoires were generated with immunoSEQ multiplex PCR, while TCRdb's copy carries only in-frame clones and drops some. Of about 160,000 clones in the sample, more than 80% were seen once. Study results and caveats: On treatment, the uncommon public clonotypes contracted or remained stable. Ibrutinib response saw clonality rise, and progression saw it return toward baseline.

CDR3 length: 14 amino acids. Unmatched junction bases numbered 3, after V lost 2 bases and J lost 3 bases. Per the germline V gene, CDR1 is MDHEN and CDR2 is SYDVKM. With respect to this clone: Antigen: not known.

The V gene is TRBV28, the J gene TRBJ2-5; 7 nucleotides agree with TRBD2. The source material was PBMCs, sampled after 24 months of ibrutinib treatment. The receptor's source is a human donor with chronic lymphocytic leukemia. The CDR3 spells CASSLGGRKETQYF. The CDR3, as DNA: TGTGCCAGCAGTTTAGGCGGGAGAAAAGAGACCCAGTACTTC.